Shown below are 24 T cell receptor beta chains from a single sample sequenced in a study of T cell responses to AZD1222 COVID-19 vaccine. Assay: immunoSEQ multiplex PCR; the TCRdb copy retains only in-frame clones and omits some. This sample has more than 75,000 clones; roughly nine tenths occur once, and the top ten carry 7.5%. This sample comprised peripheral blood, obtained on day 0 of AZD1222 vaccination. The receptors come from an adult in good health.

J is TRBJ1-5 and V is TRBV10-3; possibly TRBD1 for D (5 bases). V lost 2 bases, J lost 2 bases, and 7 bases lay in between. The CDR3 is made up of 14 amino acids. Germline assignment: CDR1 ENHRY and CDR2 SYGVKD. CDR3 DNA sequence: TGTGCCATCAGTGAGCAGGGAGGCAATCAGCCCCAGCATTTT. Its translation is CAISEQGGNQPQHF.

This rearrangement joins TRBV7-2 to TRBJ2-7, with D perhaps matching TRBD1 or TRBD2 (5 bases each). From germline, CDR1 is SGHTA and CDR2 FQGNSA. The CDR3 has 15 amino acids. V shed 5 bases and J shed 2 bases, with 16 bases lying between them. CDR3 residues: CASSRTSGTTYEQYF. In nucleotides, the CDR3 is TGTGCCAGCAGCCGCACCTCCGGGACCACCTACGAGCAGTACTTC.

The chain has TRBV4-2 and TRBJ2-5, with a weak D call TRBD1 (5 bases). CDR1 and CDR2 (germline): LGHNA, YNFKEQ. The CDR3 is 14 residues long. The V end lost 0 bases, the J end lost 5 bases, and 10 bases lay between the germline ends. CDR3 amino acids: CASSQDAGKETQYF. CDR3 coding DNA: TGTGCCAGCAGCCAAGATGCAGGGAAGGAGACCCAGTACTTC.

V gene TRBV19 combines with J gene TRBJ2-3; TRBD1 matches 12 bases. The J segment lost 8 bases and the V segment lost 7 bases, leaving 7 bases of the junction unmatched. Germline-derived CDR1 and CDR2 are LNHDA and SQIVND (reference sequence). The CDR3 is 14 amino acids. DNA of the CDR3: TGTGCCAGTAACGACCGGGACAGGGGGCTTACGCAGTATTTT. Translation gives CASNDRDRGLTQYF.

This chain connects TRBV27 to TRBJ1-2, with a weak D call TRBD1 (6 bases). This CDR3 is built from 14 residues. Trimming removed 2 bases at V and 5 bases at J, with 12 bases between. Germline CDR1 reads MNHEY; CDR2 reads SMNVEV (reference sequence). CDR3 residues: CASSLQGRPYGYTF. The DNA for the CDR3 is TGTGCCAGCAGTTTACAGGGGCGCCCGTATGGCTACACCTTC.

There are a few counts of this clone. This chain links TRBV18 with TRBJ1-2; D might be TRBD1 (6 bases). Germline values: CDR1 KGHSH, CDR2 LQKENI. V was clipped by 0 bases and J by 11 bases, with 13 bases between them. This CDR3 comprises 13 residues. Here the CDR3 reads CASSPPGGRGYTF. CDR3 DNA sequence: TGTGCCAGCTCACCACCAGGGGGGCGTGGGTACACCTTC.

The chain joins TRBV15 to TRBJ2-3, with D uncertain. The CDR3 is 14 amino acids. Germline CDR1 and CDR2: LNHNV and YYDKDF (reference sequence). The V end lost 0 bases, the J end lost 1 base, and 5 bases lay between the germline ends. Here the CDR3 reads CATSRDKGTDTQYF. CDR3 nucleotide sequence: TGTGCCACCAGCAGAGACAAGGGCACAGATACGCAGTATTTT. Looking up the rest from reference TRBV15 and TRBJ2-3 gives the full variable domain: DAMVIQNPRYQVTQFGKPVTLSCSQTLNHNVMYWYQQKSSQAPKLLFHYYDKDFNNEADTPDNFQSRRPNTSFCFLDIRSPGLGDTAMYLCATSRDKGTDTQYFGPGTRLTVL.

The CDR3 region is CASADSMNTEAFF. The CDR3 DNA is TGTGCCAGCGCGGACAGCATGAACACTGAAGCTTTCTTT. The chain recombines TRBV7-9 with TRBJ1-1; D is perhaps TRBD1 (6 bases). CDR1 and CDR2 from the germline V gene are SEHNR and FQNEAQ (reference sequence). This CDR3 is built from 13 residues. V was cut by 8 bases and J by 0 bases, with 10 bases left in between.

The chain carries TRBV29-1 and TRBJ2-3; D tentatively reads TRBD1 or TRBD2 (5 bases each). There are 16 residues in the CDR3. Germline V gives CDR1 SQVTM, CDR2 ANQGSEA. V lost 3 bases, J lost 4 bases, and 20 bases lay in between. The CDR3 region has the DNA TGCAGCGTTGAGTATCATGGGGGAGTAAGAGCAGATACGCAGTATTTT. This gives the protein CSVEYHGGVRADTQYF.

This clone has only one observation. This rearrangement joins TRBV28 to TRBJ1-1, with D perhaps TRBD1 (5 bases). CDR1 and CDR2 from the germline V gene are MDHEN and SYDVKM. The CDR3 totals 15 residues. The V gene lost 3 bases and the J gene lost 4 bases, with 15 bases spanning the gap. In nucleotides, the CDR3 is TGTGCCAGCAGTTTCGGGGGAGGGGTGGGCACTGAAGCTTTCTTT. This translates into CASSFGGGVGTEAFF.

This rearrangement joins TRBV7-9 to TRBJ1-1, with D possibly being TRBD1 (5 bases). The CDR3 is 12 amino acids. Trimming shortened V by 2 bases and J by 11 bases, and 12 bases separated the two germline ends. The V gene's germline CDR1 is SEHNR and CDR2 FQNEAQ (reference sequence). The CDR3 DNA reads as TGTGCCAGCAGCTTATCCGGGACGGTGGCTTTCTTT. Translation: CASSLSGTVAFF.

V and J are TRBV9 and TRBJ2-1; D unresolved. The V end was cut by 0 bases, the J end by 9 bases, with 10 bases between. This CDR3 contains 13 residues. Germline assignment: CDR1 SGDLS and CDR2 YYNGEE. The CDR3 sequence is CASSVGHPTEQFF. CDR3 DNA sequence: TGTGCCAGCAGCGTAGGGCACCCGACTGAGCAGTTCTTC.

This chain connects TRBV18 to TRBJ1-5; D possibly corresponds to TRBD1 (5 bases). Germline V gene sequence: CDR1 KGHSH, CDR2 LQKENI. This CDR3 is built from 18 residues. With 2 bases removed from V and 2 bases from J, the gap between germline ends came to 19 bases. CDR3: CASSPKGTDPHRNQPQHF. CDR3 sequence (DNA): TGTGCCAGCTCACCAAAGGGGACGGACCCTCACCGCAATCAGCCCCAGCATTTT.

CDR3 DNA: TGTGCCAGCAGCTGGACAGGGGCGGAGACCCAGTACTTC. Translating gives CASSWTGAETQYF. The chain combines TRBV5-6 with TRBJ2-5; 9 positions agree with TRBD1. The junction had 2 bases not matched to a gene; V was cut back by 3 bases and J by 5 bases. Germline loops: CDR1 SGHDT, CDR2 YYEEEE. The CDR3 has 13 residues. Full variable domain (remainder filled in from reference TRBV5-6 and TRBJ2-5): DAGVTQSPTHLIKTRGQQVTLRCSPKSGHDTVSWYQQALGQGPQFIFQYYEEEERQRGNFPDRFSGHQFPNYSSELNVNALLLGDSALYLCASSWTGAETQYFGPGTRLLVL.

This chain links TRBV9 with TRBJ1-1; D is ambiguous. Germline V gene sequence: CDR1 SGDLS, CDR2 YYNGEE. V lost 4 bases and J lost 7, with 11 bases in between. This CDR3 has 12 residues. CDR3: CASSSNGVEAFF. The CDR3 DNA sequence: TGTGCCAGCAGCTCGAACGGGGTTGAAGCTTTCTTT.

In its sample, this clone was seen once. The rearrangement links TRBV28 to TRBJ2-2; the D gene could be TRBD1 or TRBD2 (6 bases each). This CDR3 has 12 amino acids. V dropped 10 bases and J dropped 6 bases, with 12 bases sitting between them. CDR1 is MDHEN and CDR2 is SYDVKM in the germline V gene. CDR3 in DNA: TGTGCCACCCAAGGGGGGCCCGGGGAGCTGTTTTTT. This gives the protein CATQGGPGELFF.

The rearrangement uses TRBV6-5 and TRBJ1-2; 12 bases line up with TRBD1. The J segment lost 2 bases and the V segment lost 2 bases, leaving 0 bases of the junction unmatched. Germline V lookup: CDR1 MNHEY, CDR2 SVGAGI. CDR3 size: 15 residues. CDR3 residues: CASSYGTGGNYGYTF. In DNA, the CDR3 is TGTGCCAGCAGTTACGGGACAGGGGGCAACTATGGCTACACCTTC.

The V gene is TRBV28, the J gene TRBJ1-5, with D unclear. Germline loops: CDR1 MDHEN, CDR2 SYDVKM. The CDR3 is 14 residues long. Trimming left V 5 bases short and J 7 bases short, with 15 bases between. DNA for the CDR3: TGTGCCAGCAGTCGGGCCACAGCGAGGCAGCCCCAGCATTTT. It codes for CASSRATARQPQHF.

The V call is TRBV27, the J call TRBJ1-6; D unclear. This CDR3 contains 12 residues. Trimming took 6 bases from V and 6 from J, leaving 6 bases between them. The germline gives CDR1 MNHEY, CDR2 SMNVEV (reference sequence). The CDR3 sequence is CASRRLNSPLHF. The CDR3 DNA follows: TGTGCCAGCAGAAGGCTTAATTCACCCCTCCACTTT.

The chain has TRBV15 and TRBJ2-3, with D possibly matching TRBD1 (5 bases). The germline V gene has CDR1 LNHNV and CDR2 YYDKDF (reference sequence). V lost 3 bases and J 0 bases, leaving 19 bases between the germline ends. This CDR3 is 18 amino acids long. The CDR3 nucleotides are TGTGCCACCAGCAGCGCTTTCCTCCTCCAGGGTAGCACAGATACGCAGTATTTT. It codes for CATSSAFLLQGSTDTQYF.

J is TRBJ2-4 and V is TRBV12-3 or TRBV12-4; D uncertain. The CDR3 covers 13 residues. The V gene lost 2 bases and the J gene lost 9 bases, with 11 bases spanning the gap. The chain's CDR3 is CASSLTAAAIQYF. In nucleotides, the CDR3 is TGTGCCAGCAGTTTAACGGCCGCAGCCATTCAGTACTTC.

The rearrangement uses TRBV4-1 and TRBJ1-5, with TRBD1 identical over 7 bases. The CDR3 has 15 amino acids. The V and J ends lost 1 base and 5 bases, in that order; junction bases with no gene match: 5. Germline V gene sequence: CDR1 MGHRA, CDR2 YSYEKL. CDR3 coding DNA: TGCGCCAGCAGCCAAGCTTGGGACAGCGATCAGCCCCAGCATTTT. Translation: CASSQAWDSDQPQHF.

The chain employs TRBV27 and TRBJ1-1; weak D call: TRBD1 (6 bases). The CDR3 is 20 amino acids. Germline CDR1 MNHEY, CDR2 SMNVEV (reference sequence). The ends were cut back, 3 bases at V and 3 bases at J, with 29 bases in the middle. Here the CDR3 DNA reads TGTGCCAGCAGTTTCGTTGGGGGCATTCGACTGGTTACTAGGGACACTGAAGCTTTCTTT. Its translation: CASSFVGGIRLVTRDTEAFF.

This clone was observed a single time. CDR3 protein: CASSTLAGVTQYF. CDR3 DNA: TGTGCCAGCAGCACTTTAGCGGGAGTAACGCAGTATTTT. The chain couples TRBV5-8 to TRBJ2-3, with 9 positions matching TRBD2. Germline lookup yields CDR1 SGHTS and CDR2 YDEGEE. V lost 4 bases, J lost 9 bases, and 6 bases stayed unmatched. This CDR3 contains 13 residues.